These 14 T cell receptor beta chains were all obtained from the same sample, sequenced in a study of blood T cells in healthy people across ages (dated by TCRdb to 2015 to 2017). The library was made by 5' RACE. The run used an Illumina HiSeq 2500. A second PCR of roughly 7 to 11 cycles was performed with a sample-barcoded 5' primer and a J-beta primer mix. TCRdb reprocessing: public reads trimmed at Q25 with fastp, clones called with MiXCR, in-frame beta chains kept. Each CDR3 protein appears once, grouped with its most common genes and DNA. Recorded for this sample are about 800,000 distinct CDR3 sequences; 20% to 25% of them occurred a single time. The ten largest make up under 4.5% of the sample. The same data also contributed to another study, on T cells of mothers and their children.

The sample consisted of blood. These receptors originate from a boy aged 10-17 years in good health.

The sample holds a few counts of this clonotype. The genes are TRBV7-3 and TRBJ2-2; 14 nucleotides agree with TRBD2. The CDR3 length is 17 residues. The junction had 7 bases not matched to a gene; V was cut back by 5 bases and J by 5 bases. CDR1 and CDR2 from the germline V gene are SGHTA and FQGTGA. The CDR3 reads CASSPGGLAGVTGELFF. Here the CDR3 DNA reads TGTGCCAGCAGCCCGGGGGGACTAGCGGGAGTAACCGGGGAGCTGTTTTTT.

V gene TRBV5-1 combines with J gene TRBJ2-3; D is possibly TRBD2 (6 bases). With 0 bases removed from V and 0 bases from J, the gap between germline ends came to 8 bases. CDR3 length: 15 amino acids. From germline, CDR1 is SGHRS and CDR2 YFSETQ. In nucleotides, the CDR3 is TGCGCCAGCAGCTTGGGTGCGGGGAGCACAGATACGCAGTATTTT. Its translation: CASSLGAGSTDTQYF.

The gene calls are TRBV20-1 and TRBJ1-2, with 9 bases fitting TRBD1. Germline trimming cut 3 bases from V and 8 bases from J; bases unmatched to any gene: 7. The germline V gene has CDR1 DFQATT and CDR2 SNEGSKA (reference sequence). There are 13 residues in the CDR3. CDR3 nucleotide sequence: TGCAGTGCTAGTAGGGACAGGGTAGGAGGCTACACCTTC. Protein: CSASRDRVGGYTF.

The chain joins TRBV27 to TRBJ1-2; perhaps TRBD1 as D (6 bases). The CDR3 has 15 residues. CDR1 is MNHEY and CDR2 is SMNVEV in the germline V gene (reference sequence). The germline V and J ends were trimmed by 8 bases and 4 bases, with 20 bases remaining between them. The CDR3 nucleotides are TGTGCCAGCCGGGTCGGGGGGCAAATGGGCTATGGCTACACCTTC. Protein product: CASRVGGQMGYGYTF.

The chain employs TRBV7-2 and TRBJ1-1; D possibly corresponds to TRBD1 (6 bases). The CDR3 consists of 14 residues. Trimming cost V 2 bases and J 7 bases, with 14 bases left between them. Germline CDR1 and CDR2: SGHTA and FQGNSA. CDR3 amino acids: CASSLMSGAIEAFF. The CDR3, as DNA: TGTGCCAGCAGCTTAATGTCGGGGGCAATTGAAGCTTTCTTT.

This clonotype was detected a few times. DNA for the CDR3: TGTGCCAGCAGCTTAGGAAGGGGGCGGGGGGTGGAGACCCAGTACTTC. It translates to CASSLGRGRGVETQYF. The genes are TRBV7-2 and TRBJ2-5; a weak D match, TRBD2 (8 bases). CDR3 length: 16 residues. Germline CDR1 reads SGHTA; CDR2 reads FQGNSA. V was clipped by 1 base and J by 5 bases, with 17 bases between them.

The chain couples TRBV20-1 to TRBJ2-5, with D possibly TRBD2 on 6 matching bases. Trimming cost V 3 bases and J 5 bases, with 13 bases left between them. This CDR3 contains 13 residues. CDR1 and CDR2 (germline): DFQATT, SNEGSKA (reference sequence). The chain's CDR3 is CSASPGTLETQYF. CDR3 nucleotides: TGCAGTGCTAGTCCAGGGACTCTGGAGACCCAGTACTTC.

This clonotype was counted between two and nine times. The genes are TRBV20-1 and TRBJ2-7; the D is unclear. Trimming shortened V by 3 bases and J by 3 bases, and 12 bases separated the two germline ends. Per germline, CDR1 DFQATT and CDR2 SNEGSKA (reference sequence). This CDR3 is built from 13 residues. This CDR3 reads CSASQLINYEQYF. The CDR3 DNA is TGCAGTGCTAGTCAACTCATAAACTACGAGCAGTACTTC.

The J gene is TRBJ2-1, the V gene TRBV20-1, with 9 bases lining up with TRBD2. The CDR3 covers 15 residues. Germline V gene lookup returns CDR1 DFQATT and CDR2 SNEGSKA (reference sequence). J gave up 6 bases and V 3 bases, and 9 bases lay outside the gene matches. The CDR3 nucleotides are TGCAGTGCTAGCGAACTAGCGGGTGGGCCCAATGAGCAGTTCTTC. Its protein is CSASELAGGPNEQFF.

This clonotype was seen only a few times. The CDR3 DNA is TGTGCCAGCAGCCCTAGGGGTGCCTTATGGCCTGAGAACTATGGCTACACCTTC. Translating it yields CASSPRGALWPENYGYTF. The chain has TRBV14 and TRBJ1-2, with D possibly being TRBD1 (5 bases). Trimming removed 4 bases at V and 2 bases at J, with 23 bases between. CDR1 SGHDN and CDR2 FVKESK come from the germline V gene. The CDR3 spans 18 residues. Full variable domain (remainder filled in from reference TRBV14 and TRBJ1-2): EAGVTQFPSHSVIEKGQTVTLRCDPISGHDNLYWYRRVMGKEIKFLLHFVKESKQDESGMPNNRFLAERTGGTYSTLKVQPAELEDSGVYFCASSPRGALWPENYGYTFGSGTRLTVV.

Here the CDR3 DNA reads TGCGCCAGCAGCTATCATTACTATGGCTACACCTTC. Translating it yields CASSYHYYGYTF. The genes are TRBV5-1 and TRBJ1-2; D unresolved. The CDR3 has 12 residues. Trimming took 3 bases from V and 3 from J, leaving 6 bases between them. Germline CDR1 is SGHRS and CDR2 is YFSETQ.

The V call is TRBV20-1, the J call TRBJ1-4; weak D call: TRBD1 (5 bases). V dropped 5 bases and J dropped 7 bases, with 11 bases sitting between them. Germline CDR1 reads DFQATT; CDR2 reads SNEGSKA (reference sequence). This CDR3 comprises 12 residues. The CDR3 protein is CSAGTRSEKLFF. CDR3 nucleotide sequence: TGCAGTGCTGGGACTCGAAGTGAAAAACTGTTTTTT.

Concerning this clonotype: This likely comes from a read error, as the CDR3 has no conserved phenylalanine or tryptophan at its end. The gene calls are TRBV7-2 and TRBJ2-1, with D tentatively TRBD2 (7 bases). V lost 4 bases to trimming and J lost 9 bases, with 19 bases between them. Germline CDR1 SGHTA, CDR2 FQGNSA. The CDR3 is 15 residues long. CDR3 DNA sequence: TGTGCCAGCAGCTCAATACTTGGGGGGGCGGGTGAGCAGTTCCTC. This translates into CASSSILGGAGEQFL.

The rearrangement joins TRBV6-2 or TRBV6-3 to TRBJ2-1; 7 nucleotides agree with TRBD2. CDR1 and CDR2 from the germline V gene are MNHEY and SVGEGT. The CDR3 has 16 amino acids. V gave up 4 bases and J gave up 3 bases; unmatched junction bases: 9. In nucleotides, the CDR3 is TGTGCCAGCAGTTCGGCTTTTCGGGGGGACTACAATGAGCAGTTCTTC. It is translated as CASSSAFRGDYNEQFF.